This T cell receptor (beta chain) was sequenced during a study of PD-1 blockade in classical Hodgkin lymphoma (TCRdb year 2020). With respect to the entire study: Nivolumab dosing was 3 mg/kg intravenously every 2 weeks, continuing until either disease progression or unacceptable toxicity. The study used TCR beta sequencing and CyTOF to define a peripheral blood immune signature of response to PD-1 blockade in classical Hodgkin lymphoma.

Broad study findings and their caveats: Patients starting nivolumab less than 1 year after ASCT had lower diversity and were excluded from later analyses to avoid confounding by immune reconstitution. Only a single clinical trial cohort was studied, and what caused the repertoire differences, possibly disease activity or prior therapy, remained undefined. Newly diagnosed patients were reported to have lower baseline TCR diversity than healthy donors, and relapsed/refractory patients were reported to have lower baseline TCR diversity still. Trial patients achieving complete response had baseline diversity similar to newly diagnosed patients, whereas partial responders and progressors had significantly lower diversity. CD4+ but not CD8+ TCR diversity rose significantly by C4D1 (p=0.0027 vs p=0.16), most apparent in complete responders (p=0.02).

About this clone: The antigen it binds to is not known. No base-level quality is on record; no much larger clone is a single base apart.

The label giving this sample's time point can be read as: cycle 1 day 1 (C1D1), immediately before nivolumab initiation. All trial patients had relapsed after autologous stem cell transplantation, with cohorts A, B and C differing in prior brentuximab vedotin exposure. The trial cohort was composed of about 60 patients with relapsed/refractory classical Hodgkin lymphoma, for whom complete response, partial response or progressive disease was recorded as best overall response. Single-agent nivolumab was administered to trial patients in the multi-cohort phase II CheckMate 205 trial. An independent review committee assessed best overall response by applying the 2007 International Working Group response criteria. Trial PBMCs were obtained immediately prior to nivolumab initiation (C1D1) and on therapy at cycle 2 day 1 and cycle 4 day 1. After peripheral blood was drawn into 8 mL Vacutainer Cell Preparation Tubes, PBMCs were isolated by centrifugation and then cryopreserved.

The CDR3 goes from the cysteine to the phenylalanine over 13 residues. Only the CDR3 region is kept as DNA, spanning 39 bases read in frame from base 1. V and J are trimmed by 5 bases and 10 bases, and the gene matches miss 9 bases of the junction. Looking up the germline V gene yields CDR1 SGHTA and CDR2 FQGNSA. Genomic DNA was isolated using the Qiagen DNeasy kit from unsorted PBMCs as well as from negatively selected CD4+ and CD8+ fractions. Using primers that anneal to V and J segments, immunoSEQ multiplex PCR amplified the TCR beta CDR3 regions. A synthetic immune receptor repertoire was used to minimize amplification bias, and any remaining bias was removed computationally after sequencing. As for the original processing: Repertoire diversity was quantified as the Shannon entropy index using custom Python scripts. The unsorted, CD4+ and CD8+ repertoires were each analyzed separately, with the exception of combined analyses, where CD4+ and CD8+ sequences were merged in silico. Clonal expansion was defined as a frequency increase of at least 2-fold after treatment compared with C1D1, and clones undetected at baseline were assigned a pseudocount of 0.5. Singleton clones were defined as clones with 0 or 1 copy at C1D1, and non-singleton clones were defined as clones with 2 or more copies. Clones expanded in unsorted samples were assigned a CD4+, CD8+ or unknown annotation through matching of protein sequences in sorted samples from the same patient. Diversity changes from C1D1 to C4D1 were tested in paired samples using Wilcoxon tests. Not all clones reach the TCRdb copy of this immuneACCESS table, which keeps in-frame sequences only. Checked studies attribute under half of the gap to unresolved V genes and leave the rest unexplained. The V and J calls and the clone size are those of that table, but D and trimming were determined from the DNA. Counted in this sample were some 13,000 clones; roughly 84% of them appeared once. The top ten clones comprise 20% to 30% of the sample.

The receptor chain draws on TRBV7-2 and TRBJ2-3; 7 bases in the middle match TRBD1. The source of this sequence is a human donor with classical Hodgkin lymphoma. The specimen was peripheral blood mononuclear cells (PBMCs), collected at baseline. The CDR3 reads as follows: CASSLRTGFAQYF. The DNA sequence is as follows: TGTGCCAGCAGCCTCCGGACAGGTTTTGCGCAGTATTTT.